The subject of this entry is one T cell receptor (beta chain). Its target is not known. These data are taken from a study of CD8+ T cells in alopecia areata. Study observations and caveats: Clonality was higher in lesional than normal scalp, especially in alopecia totalis/universalis. Scalp sample sequencing also detects resident alphabeta T cells of normal skin. Relative to mice, TCR sharing across patients was less clear, a difference possibly HLA-related.

The researchers isolated CD4+ and CD8+ T cells from PBMCs by sorting. It was cDNA, reverse transcribed from extracted RNA, that served as the sequencing template. Sequencing used immunoSEQ multiplex PCR; TCRdb keeps in-frame clones, though not all of them. Of 200,000 to 250,000 clones in the sample, more than 55% were seen once. The CDR3 spans 14 residues. The V and J ends lost 3 bases and 2 bases respectively, with 10 bases between them. Germline V gene sequence: CDR1 MDHEN, CDR2 SYDVKM. This chain links TRBV28 with TRBJ2-5, with D perhaps TRBD1 (6 bases). Sequenced material: CD8+ T cells sorted from blood. The source is a human donor in good health. The CDR3 coding sequence is TGTGCCAGCAGTTTCCCCGGGACACAAGAGACCCAGTACTTC. Residues: CASSFPGTQETQYF.